The next 16 T cell receptor beta chains were all read from a single sample in a study of T-cell memory formation after mild COVID-19. TCRdb used MiXCR to reprocess the 5' RACE reads, holding one entry per CDR3 protein. The sample carries approximately 350,000 distinct CDR3 sequences, roughly 13% recorded once. Specimen: PBMCs or a T cell subset sorted from them (not recorded which). The receptor source for this set is a man aged 18 to 30 who had mild COVID-19 (a few samples of this study predate the infection). Cell type and time point are not known.

This clonotype was found a few times. The J gene is TRBJ1-2, the V gene TRBV19; 7 nucleotides agree with TRBD1. The V segment lost 3 bases and the J segment 0 bases; nucleotides outside the gene matches: 10. This CDR3 is built from 17 residues. CDR1 is LNHDA and CDR2 is SQIVND in the germline V gene (reference sequence). The CDR3 coding sequence is TGTGCCAGTAGTATCGTCTGGGCAGGGGGGACTAACTATGGCTACACCTTC. Its protein is CASSIVWAGGTNYGYTF. The entire variable domain, with the rest obtained from reference TRBV19 and TRBJ1-2, is as follows: DGGITQSPKYLFRKEGQNVTLSCEQNLNHDAMYWYRQDPGQGLRLIYYSQIVNDFQKGDIAEGYSVSREKKESFPLTVTSAQKNPTAFYLCASSIVWAGGTNYGYTFGSGTRLTVV.

This clonotype has more than one count but fewer than ten. A single base separates this from a much larger clone, so it may be a read error. The chain employs TRBV6-5 and TRBJ2-2; D is unresolved. Trimming removed 0 bases from V and 5 bases from J, with 4 bases in between. The CDR3 runs 13 residues. Per germline, CDR1 MNHEY and CDR2 SVGAGI. CDR3 nucleotide sequence: TGTGCCAGCAGTTACTCGGAAACCGGGGAGCTGTTTTTT. It codes for CASSYSETGELFF.

The rearrangement uses TRBV4-3 and TRBJ2-5, with D maybe TRBD1 (7 bases). V lost 4 bases, J lost 1 base, and 22 bases lay in between. Per germline, CDR1 LGHNA and CDR2 YSLEER. This CDR3 has 18 residues. For the CDR3, the DNA is TGCGCCAGCAGCCTCCGAAGACAGGGAGGATTTCTCCAAGAGACCCAGTACTTC. Its translation is CASSLRRQGGFLQETQYF.

This clonotype was recorded many times. Here the CDR3 DNA reads TGTGCCAGCAGTTCGAGGACAGGGGAAAAGGAGACCCAGTACTTC. It translates to CASSSRTGEKETQYF. The chain uses TRBV7-2 and TRBJ2-5, with TRBD1 identical over 9 bases. The CDR3 has 15 residues. V shed 6 bases and J 5 bases; nucleotides not matched to a gene: 10. Germline V gene sequence: CDR1 SGHTA, CDR2 FQGNSA. The whole variable domain, remainder taken from reference TRBV7-2 and TRBJ2-5, is GAGVSQSPSNKVTEKGKDVELRCDPISGHTALYWYRQSLGQGLEFLIYFQGNSAPDKSGLPSDRFSAERTGGSVSTLTIQRTQQEDSAVYLCASSSRTGEKETQYFGPGTRLLVL.

This clonotype was detected many times. This sequence joins TRBV11-2 and TRBJ2-5; D is undetermined. Per the germline V gene, CDR1 is SGHAT and CDR2 is FQNNGV. This CDR3 has 15 residues. V was trimmed by 1 base and J by 1 base, leaving 10 bases between them. CDR3 region: CASSLVSSSQETQYF. The CDR3 DNA reads as TGTGCCAGCAGCTTAGTTTCGTCCAGCCAAGAGACCCAGTACTTC. The full variable domain, its missing parts supplied by reference TRBV11-2 and TRBJ2-5, is EAGVAQSPRYKIIEKRQSVAFWCNPISGHATLYWYQQILGQGPKLLIQFQNNGVVDDSQLPKDRFSAERLKGVDSTLKIQPAKLEDSAVYLCASSLVSSSQETQYFGPGTRLLVL.

The chain has TRBV7-9 and TRBJ1-1, with D possibly being TRBD1 (5 bases). Germline loops: CDR1 SEHNR, CDR2 FQNEAQ (reference sequence). V was pared by 7 bases and J by 3 bases, with 12 bases between. The length of the CDR3 is 13 residues. CDR3 nucleotide sequence: TGTGCCAGCACTGCCGACAGCCACACTGAAGCTTTCTTT. Protein product: CASTADSHTEAFF.

This clonotype was seen a handful of times. This chain uses TRBV24-1 with TRBJ2-1, with 9 bases aligning to TRBD1. Germline V gene sequence: CDR1 KGHDR, CDR2 SFDVKD. V was clipped by 3 bases and J by 6 bases; unmatched bases: 5. This CDR3 has 15 amino acids. The CDR3 spells CATSDTGGRSNEQFF. In DNA form, the CDR3 reads TGTGCCACCAGTGATACAGGGGGCCGGTCCAATGAGCAGTTCTTC.

This clonotype came up many times. The CDR3 sequence is CASSPRSGWRLITDTQYF. CDR3 nucleotides: TGCGCCAGCAGCCCTCGATCTGGGTGGAGGCTTATCACAGATACGCAGTATTTT. The chain has TRBV5-1 and TRBJ2-3, with D possibly matching TRBD2 (5 bases). The CDR3 spans 18 residues. V was clipped by 4 bases and J by 2 bases, with 23 bases between them. Per germline, CDR1 SGHRS and CDR2 YFSETQ.

This chain connects TRBV28 to TRBJ2-5; D might be TRBD2 (7 bases). Germline V CDR1 and CDR2: MDHEN, SYDVKM. The germline V and J ends were trimmed by 3 bases and 5 bases, with 13 bases remaining between them. The CDR3 consists of 14 residues. Here the CDR3 reads CASSLLQGGETQYF. The CDR3 bases are TGTGCCAGCAGTTTGTTACAGGGAGGGGAGACCCAGTACTTC.

Only a few counts were recorded for this clonotype. The genes are TRBV29-1 and TRBJ1-5, with 8 bases lining up with TRBD1. Germline V gene data show CDR1 as SQVTM and CDR2 as ANQGSEA. The J segment lost 5 bases and the V segment lost 7 bases, leaving 10 bases of the junction unmatched. This CDR3 has 14 amino acids. The CDR3 DNA reads as TGCAGCGCCTCACAGGGGGACCTAGATCAGCCCCAGCATTTT. This gives the protein CSASQGDLDQPQHF.

This chain joins TRBV4-1 and TRBJ2-2; 7 bases match TRBD2. Trimming at V came to 0 bases and at J to 5 bases, leaving 6 bases not matched to a gene. CDR3 length equals 16 residues. Looked up from germline, CDR1 is MGHRA and CDR2 is YSYEKL. CDR3: CASSQDVGGGTGELFF. CDR3 nucleotides: TGCGCCAGCAGCCAAGATGTGGGCGGGGGTACCGGGGAGCTGTTTTTT.

In this sample, this clonotype turned up a few times. The rearrangement links TRBV6-5 to TRBJ2-1, with 8 nucleotides matching TRBD2. Germline V gene sequence: CDR1 MNHEY, CDR2 SVGAGI. The CDR3 consists of 17 residues. Trimming removed 7 bases from V and 6 bases from J; junction bases left unmatched: 17. Here the CDR3 reads CASTLSPGGTSINEQFF. CDR3 bases: TGTGCCAGCACTCTATCCCCCGGGGGGACTAGTATCAATGAGCAGTTCTTC.

This clonotype was detected ten times or more. This sequence joins TRBV20-1 and TRBJ2-1, with no clear D. V lost 0 bases and J 0 bases, leaving 15 bases between the germline ends. The germline V gene has CDR1 DFQATT and CDR2 SNEGSKA (reference sequence). This CDR3 comprises 17 residues. The CDR3 loop reads CSARDLRTVSSYNEQFF. CDR3 DNA: TGCAGTGCTAGAGATCTTAGGACGGTTAGCTCCTACAATGAGCAGTTCTTC.

In its sample, this clonotype was seen many times. V and J are TRBV4-3 and TRBJ2-1; the D gene could be TRBD1 or TRBD2 (5 bases each). Germline CDR1 and CDR2: LGHNA and YSLEER. The CDR3 is 17 residues long. V lost 0 bases and J lost 7, with 19 bases in between. The DNA for the CDR3 is TGCGCCAGCAGCCAAGACGGACCGGGACGCCCCCCGAATGAGCAGTTCTTC. Translated, it gives CASSQDGPGRPPNEQFF.

The chain carries TRBV2 and TRBJ2-6; TRBD1 aligns across 10 bases. Looked up from germline, CDR1 is SNHLY and CDR2 is FYNNEI. CDR3 length: 16 amino acids. V shed 11 bases, J shed 4 bases, and the junction held 11 bases outside the gene matches. CDR3 residues: CASKGTGEGGANVLTF. CDR3 DNA: TGTGCCTCAAAAGGGACAGGGGAGGGAGGGGCCAACGTCCTGACTTTC.

This clonotype has ten or more counts. J is TRBJ2-5 and V is TRBV5-1; D uncertain. The CDR3 spans 14 residues. The V and J ends lost 0 bases and 4 bases respectively, with 10 bases between them. Germline lookup yields CDR1 SGHRS and CDR2 YFSETQ. CDR3 loop: CASSLDPHGETQYF. As DNA, the CDR3 is TGCGCCAGCAGCTTGGATCCCCATGGAGAGACCCAGTACTTC.